This passage covers 16 T cell receptor beta chains from one sample sequenced in a study of shared clonotypes between healthy human individuals. The method was immunoSEQ multiplex PCR; TCRdb's version includes in-frame clones alone and lacks a portion of them. The table lists 2 million to 2.5 million clones, 80% to 95% of them singletons. The sequencing input was naive CD4+ T cells from PBMCs. Indicated subset: CD45RA+ positively selected. The receptors here all came from a man younger than 35 in good health. Some clones in this sample may be carry-over from other donors' samples.

This clone was seen just once. The genes are TRBV29-1 and TRBJ2-2; 7 positions agree with TRBD1. Germline CDR1 SQVTM, CDR2 ANQGSEA. This CDR3 comprises 14 residues. V lost 1 base and J lost 5; bases outside the gene matches: 4. The CDR3 here is CSVEGRGFTGELFF. The CDR3 DNA follows: TGCAGCGTTGAAGGCAGGGGGTTTACCGGGGAGCTGTTTTTT.

For this clone: The same CDR3 is also encoded by other DNA sequences in this sample. J is TRBJ2-3 and V is TRBV5-4; the D is unclear. The CDR3 is 14 residues long. Germline values: CDR1 SGHNT, CDR2 YYREEE (reference sequence). V lost 0 bases to trimming and J lost 2 bases, with 7 bases between them. The CDR3 DNA reads TGTGCCAGCAGCTTGGTCCAGTCCACAGATACGCAGTATTTT. It encodes CASSLVQSTDTQYF.

The rearrangement joins TRBV4-1 to TRBJ1-5; no firm D call. The CDR3 covers 16 residues. Trimming cost V 1 base and J 5 bases, with 15 bases left between them. The germline gives CDR1 MGHRA, CDR2 YSYEKL. As DNA, the CDR3 is TGCGCCAGCAGCCAAGTCCCGCTGGGAAGCTATCAGCCCCAGCATTTT. Amino acids: CASSQVPLGSYQPQHF.

CDR3 residues: CASSLQGALLTDTQYF. The DNA of the CDR3 is TGCGCCAGCAGCTTACAGGGGGCCCTATTAACGGATACGCAGTATTTT. V is TRBV5-1 and J is TRBJ2-3, with TRBD1 matching over 9 bases. This CDR3 comprises 16 residues. Germline V gives CDR1 SGHRS, CDR2 YFSETQ. Trimming at V came to 2 bases and at J to 6 bases, leaving 10 bases not matched to a gene.

This clone was counted only a few times. The chain joins TRBV11-2 to TRBJ1-2; D gene unclear. Germline V CDR1 and CDR2: SGHAT, FQNNGV. The CDR3 runs to 16 residues. Trimming took 5 bases from V and 2 from J, leaving 18 bases between them. CDR3 nucleotide sequence: TGTGCCAGCAGCCCCCTGGGCGGGGAACCCAACTATGGCTACACCTTC. This gives the protein CASSPLGGEPNYGYTF.

As concerns this clone: Additional DNA sequences in this sample encode the identical CDR3. The chain carries TRBV9 and TRBJ1-2; D might be TRBD1 (6 bases). Germline V lookup: CDR1 SGDLS, CDR2 YYNGEE. The V gene lost 0 bases and the J gene lost 2 bases, with 11 bases spanning the gap. The CDR3 consists of 15 residues. CDR3 sequence (DNA): TGTGCCAGCAGCGTAGGGGGGGCTCCCAACTATGGCTACACCTTC. Translation: CASSVGGAPNYGYTF.

The rearrangement uses TRBV5-1 and TRBJ2-1, with D perhaps TRBD1 (6 bases). Germline CDR1 reads SGHRS; CDR2 reads YFSETQ. CDR3 length equals 16 residues. The V end was cut by 0 bases, the J end by 0 bases, with 10 bases between. The CDR3 sequence: CASSLGDISSYNEQFF. DNA for the CDR3: TGCGCCAGCAGCTTGGGGGACATCTCCTCCTACAATGAGCAGTTCTTC.

V usage is TRBV5-1 and J usage is TRBJ1-4; TRBD1 is a possible D gene (5 bases). The length of the CDR3 is 14 residues. The V end lost 5 bases, the J end lost 4 bases, and 12 bases lay between the germline ends. Germline-derived CDR1 and CDR2 are SGHRS and YFSETQ. The CDR3 DNA sequence: TGCGCCAGCAGGCTCGACAGTTTTAATGAAAAACTGTTTTTT. Amino acids: CASRLDSFNEKLFF.

V and J are TRBV18 and TRBJ1-5, with no clear D. Germline V lookup: CDR1 KGHSH, CDR2 LQKENI. The ends were cut back, 2 bases at V and 8 bases at J, with 10 bases in the middle. The CDR3 is 13 amino acids. In DNA form, the CDR3 reads TGTGCCAGCTCACCAGAAAGTGATAAGCCCCAGCATTTT. It translates to CASSPESDKPQHF.

CDR3 loop: CASSLEVSRNTQYF. In nucleotides, the CDR3 is TGTGCCAGCAGCTTAGAGGTCAGCCGGAATACGCAGTATTTT. The chain employs TRBV7-2 and TRBJ2-3; D unresolved. With 1 base removed from V and 7 bases from J, the gap between germline ends came to 12 bases. The CDR3 has 14 residues. Per the germline V gene, CDR1 is SGHTA and CDR2 is FQGNSA.

The gene calls are TRBV18 and TRBJ2-1; 11 bases line up with TRBD1. Germline CDR1 reads KGHSH; CDR2 reads LQKENI. After removal of 2 bases from V and 6 bases from J, the junction contained 15 bases not matched to a gene. This CDR3 has 19 amino acids. Here the CDR3 DNA reads TGTGCCAGCTCACCAAGGACAGGGGGCACCCTAGGTATCATCAATGAGCAGTTCTTC. Its protein product is CASSPRTGGTLGIINEQFF.

This clone appeared a single time. This chain uses TRBV5-1 with TRBJ2-3; TRBD1 aligns across 9 bases. CDR3 length equals 15 residues. V shed 0 bases and J 4 bases; nucleotides not matched to a gene: 3. Germline lookup yields CDR1 SGHRS and CDR2 YFSETQ. For the CDR3, the DNA is TGCGCCAGCAGCTTGGTAACAGGGGGCCCAGATACGCAGTATTTT. This gives the protein CASSLVTGGPDTQYF.

This chain uses TRBV4-1 with TRBJ2-2; 8 nucleotides agree with TRBD2. Germline values: CDR1 MGHRA, CDR2 YSYEKL. The CDR3 totals 16 residues. With V trimmed by 4 bases and J by 0 bases, 4 bases remained unmatched. CDR3 sequence (DNA): TGCGCCAGCAGCCTCCGGGGGGGATCGAACACCGGGGAGCTGTTTTTT. It encodes CASSLRGGSNTGELFF.

The genes are TRBV28 and TRBJ2-1; D uncertain. The CDR3 sequence is 15 residues long. Deletions cut 5 bases from V and 1 base from J, with 12 bases between. CDR1 is MDHEN and CDR2 is SYDVKM in the germline V gene. The CDR3 region has the DNA TGTGCCAGCAGTCCTATCGATGGGTCCTACAATGAGCAGTTCTTC. Translation gives CASSPIDGSYNEQFF.

Turning to this clone: In the same sample, other DNA sequences code for this CDR3. The V call is TRBV5-4, the J call TRBJ1-4; tentative D call: TRBD1 (5 bases). With 4 bases removed from V and 7 bases from J, the gap between germline ends came to 14 bases. CDR1 is SGHNT and CDR2 is YYREEE in the germline V gene (reference sequence). There are 14 residues in the CDR3. CDR3 nucleotide sequence: TGTGCCAGCAGCCTGGGGGGGTCTGGTGAAAAACTGTTTTTT. Its protein is CASSLGGSGEKLFF.

Comment on this clone: Distinct nucleotide sequences in the sample also encode this CDR3. The rearrangement joins TRBV29-1 to TRBJ2-3; no definite D call. The V gene lost 4 bases and the J gene lost 0 bases, with 11 bases spanning the gap. This CDR3 is built from 14 residues. Germline lookup yields CDR1 SQVTM and CDR2 ANQGSEA. This CDR3 reads CSVAPGTSTDTQYF. In DNA form, the CDR3 reads TGCAGCGTTGCCCCGGGTACTAGCACAGATACGCAGTATTTT.